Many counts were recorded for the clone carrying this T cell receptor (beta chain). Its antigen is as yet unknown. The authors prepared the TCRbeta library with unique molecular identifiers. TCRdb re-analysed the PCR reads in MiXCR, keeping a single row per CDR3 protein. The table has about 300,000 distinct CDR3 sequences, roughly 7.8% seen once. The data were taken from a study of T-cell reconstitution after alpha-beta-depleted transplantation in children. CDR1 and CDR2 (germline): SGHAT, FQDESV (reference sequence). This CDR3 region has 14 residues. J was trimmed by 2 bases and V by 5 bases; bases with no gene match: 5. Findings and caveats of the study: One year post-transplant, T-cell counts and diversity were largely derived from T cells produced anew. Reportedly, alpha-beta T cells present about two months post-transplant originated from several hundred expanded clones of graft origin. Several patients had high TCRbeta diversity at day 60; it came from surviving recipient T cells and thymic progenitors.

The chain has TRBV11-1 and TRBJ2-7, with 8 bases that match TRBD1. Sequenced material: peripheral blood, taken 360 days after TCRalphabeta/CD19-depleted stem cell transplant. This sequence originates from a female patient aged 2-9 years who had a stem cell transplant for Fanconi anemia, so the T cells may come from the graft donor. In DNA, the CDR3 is TGTGCCAGCAGCCTTAGGACAGGGACCTACGAGCAGTACTTC. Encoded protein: CASSLRTGTYEQYF.